The next 6 T cell receptor beta chains were all read from a single sample in a study of identifying expanded T cells in peripheral blood. The data were produced by immunoSEQ multiplex PCR, yet TCRdb's version contains in-frame clones alone and is incomplete. Here the sample spans 100,000 to 150,000 clones, approximately 88% being singletons. The sample comprised blood. Source of these receptors: a person aged 18-69 years in good health.

The chain links TRBV18 to TRBJ1-1; the D is unclear. The V gene's germline CDR1 is KGHSH and CDR2 LQKENI. The CDR3 length is 13 residues. The V and J ends lost 2 bases and 2 bases respectively, with 6 bases between them. CDR3: CASSPAANTEAFF. The CDR3, as DNA: TGTGCCAGCTCACCAGCAGCCAACACTGAAGCTTTCTTT. Combining the CDR3 with reference TRBV18 and TRBJ1-1 gives the whole variable domain NAGVMQNPRHLVRRRGQEARLRCSPMKGHSHVYWYRQLPEEGLKFMVYLQKENIIDESGMPKERFSAEFPKEGPSILRIQQVVRGDSAAYFCASSPAANTEAFFGQGTRLTVV.

J is TRBJ2-2 and V is TRBV27; D remains unclear. Germline V CDR1 and CDR2: MNHEY, SMNVEV (reference sequence). The CDR3 covers 10 residues. The V end was cut by 8 bases, the J end by 5 bases, with 3 bases between. Here the CDR3 DNA reads TGTGCCAGCGGTACCGGGGAGCTGTTTTTT. This translates into CASGTGELFF.

The rearrangement links TRBV25-1 to TRBJ1-6, with D uncertain. V dropped 4 bases and J dropped 7 bases, with 8 bases sitting between them. The germline CDR1 and CDR2 sequences are MGHDK and SYGVNS. CDR3 length equals 13 residues. This CDR3 reads CASSGGWNSPLHF. In nucleotides, the CDR3 is TGTGCCAGCAGTGGGGGATGGAATTCACCCCTCCACTTT.

This chain connects TRBV5-1 to TRBJ2-3; D call uncertain. Germline CDR1 is SGHRS and CDR2 is YFSETQ. The CDR3 is 14 residues long. Trimming removed 0 bases at V and 0 bases at J, with 5 bases between. The CDR3 nucleotides read TGCGCCAGCAGCTTGGTGCAGAGCACAGATACGCAGTATTTT. This translates into CASSLVQSTDTQYF.

There are a few counts of this clone. The rearrangement joins TRBV5-4 to TRBJ2-1, with 9 bases identical to TRBD2. V lost 7 bases to trimming and J lost 6 bases; unmatched junction nucleotides: 11. There are 15 residues in the CDR3. Germline V gives CDR1 SGHNT, CDR2 YYREEE (reference sequence). CDR3 sequence reads: CASVKAGTSPNEQFF. The CDR3, as DNA: TGTGCCAGCGTAAAGGCCGGGACTAGCCCCAATGAGCAGTTCTTC.

In the case of this clone: One end of the junction fails to match germline, which may point to a read error. The chain links TRBV7-2 to TRBJ1-2; tentative D call: TRBD1 (5 bases). Per the germline V gene, CDR1 is SGHTA and CDR2 is FQGNSA. The CDR3 contains 16 residues. The CDR3, as DNA: TGTGCCAACAGCCTCTTTCCGGGACTGACCGAAAATGGCTACACCTTC. Its translation is CANSLFPGLTENGYTF.